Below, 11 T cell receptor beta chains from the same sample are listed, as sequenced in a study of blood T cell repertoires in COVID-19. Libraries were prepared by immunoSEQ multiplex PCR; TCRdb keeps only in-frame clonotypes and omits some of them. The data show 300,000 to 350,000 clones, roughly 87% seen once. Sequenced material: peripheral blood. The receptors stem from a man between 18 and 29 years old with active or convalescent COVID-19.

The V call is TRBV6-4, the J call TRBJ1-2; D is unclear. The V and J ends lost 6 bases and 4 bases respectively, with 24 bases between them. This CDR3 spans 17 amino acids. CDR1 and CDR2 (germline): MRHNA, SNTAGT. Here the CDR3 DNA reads TGTGCCAGCAGATATCGGTCCGAGATCACCCGACTCTATGGCTACACCTTC. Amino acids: CASRYRSEITRLYGYTF.

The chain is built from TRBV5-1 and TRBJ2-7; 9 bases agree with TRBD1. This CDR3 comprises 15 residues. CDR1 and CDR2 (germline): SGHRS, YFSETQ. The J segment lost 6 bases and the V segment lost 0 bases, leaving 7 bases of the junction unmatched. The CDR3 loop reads CASSLEGTGFSEQYF. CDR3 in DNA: TGCGCCAGCAGCTTGGAAGGGACAGGGTTCTCCGAGCAGTACTTC.

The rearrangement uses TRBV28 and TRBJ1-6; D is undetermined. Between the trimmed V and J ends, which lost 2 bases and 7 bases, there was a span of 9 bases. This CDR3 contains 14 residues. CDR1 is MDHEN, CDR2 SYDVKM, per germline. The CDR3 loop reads CASSLMNKNSPLHF. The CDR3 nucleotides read TGTGCCAGCAGTTTAATGAACAAGAATTCACCCCTCCACTTT.

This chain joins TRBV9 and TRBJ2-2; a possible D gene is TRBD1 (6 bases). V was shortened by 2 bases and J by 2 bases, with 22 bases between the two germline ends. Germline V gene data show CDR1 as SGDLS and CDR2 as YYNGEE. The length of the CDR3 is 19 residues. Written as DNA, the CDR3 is TGTGCCAGCAGCGTTGGACCGGGACACCAACCCCCAAACACCGGGGAGCTGTTTTTT. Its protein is CASSVGPGHQPPNTGELFF.

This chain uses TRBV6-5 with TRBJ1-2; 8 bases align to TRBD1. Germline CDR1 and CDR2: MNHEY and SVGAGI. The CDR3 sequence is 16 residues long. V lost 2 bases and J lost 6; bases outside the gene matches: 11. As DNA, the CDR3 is TGTGCCAGCAGTTACCAGCGACAGGGGCGCGTCGATGGCTACACCTTC. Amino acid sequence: CASSYQRQGRVDGYTF.

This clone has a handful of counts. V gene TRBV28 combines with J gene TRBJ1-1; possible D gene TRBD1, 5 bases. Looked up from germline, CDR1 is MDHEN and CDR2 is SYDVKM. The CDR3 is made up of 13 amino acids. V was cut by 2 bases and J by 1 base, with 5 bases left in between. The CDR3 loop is CASSLGANTEAFF. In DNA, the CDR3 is TGTGCCAGCAGTTTAGGGGCGAACACTGAAGCTTTCTTT.

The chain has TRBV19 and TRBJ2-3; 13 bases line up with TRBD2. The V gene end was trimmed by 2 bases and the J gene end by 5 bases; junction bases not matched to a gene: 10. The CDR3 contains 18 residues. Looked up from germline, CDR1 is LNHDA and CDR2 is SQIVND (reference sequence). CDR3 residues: CASSILGLAGTPLDTQYF. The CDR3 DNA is TGTGCCAGTAGTATACTGGGACTAGCGGGGACCCCCCTAGATACGCAGTATTTT.

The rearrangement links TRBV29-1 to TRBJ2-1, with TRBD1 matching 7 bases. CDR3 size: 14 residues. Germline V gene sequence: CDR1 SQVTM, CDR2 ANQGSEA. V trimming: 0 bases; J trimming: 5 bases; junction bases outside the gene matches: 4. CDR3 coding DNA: TGCAGCGTTGAAGACTGGGGACAGAACAATGAGCAGTTCTTC. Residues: CSVEDWGQNNEQFF.

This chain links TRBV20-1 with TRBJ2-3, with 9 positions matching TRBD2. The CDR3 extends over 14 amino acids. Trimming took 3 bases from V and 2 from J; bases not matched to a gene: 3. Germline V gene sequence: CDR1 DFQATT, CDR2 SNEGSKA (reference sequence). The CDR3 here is CSASGGRATDTQYF. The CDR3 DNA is TGCAGTGCTAGTGGCGGGAGGGCCACAGATACGCAGTATTTT.

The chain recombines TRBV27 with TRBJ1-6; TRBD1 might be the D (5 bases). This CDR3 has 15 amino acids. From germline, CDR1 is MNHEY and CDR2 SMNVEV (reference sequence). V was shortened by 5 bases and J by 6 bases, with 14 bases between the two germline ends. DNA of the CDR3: TGTGCCAGCAGTACGGCGGACAAACCTAATTCACCCCTCCACTTT. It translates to CASSTADKPNSPLHF.

CDR3 sequence: CASSSSGTGGQGYTF. The CDR3 nucleotides are TGTGCCAGCAGTTCATCCGGGACAGGGGGCCAGGGCTACACCTTC. The V call is TRBV28, the J call TRBJ1-2; 12 positions agree with TRBD1. This CDR3 contains 15 residues. Losses at the gene ends were 4 bases for V and 8 bases for J; bases not matched to a gene: 8. Per germline, CDR1 MDHEN and CDR2 SYDVKM.